This T cell receptor (beta chain) was recorded in a study of cytomegalovirus exposure and HLA in healthy donors. The sample holds a few counts of this clone. Its antigen is unknown. Vbeta (60) and Jbeta (13) primers were used in the PCR. Repertoires were generated with immunoSEQ multiplex PCR, while TCRdb's copy carries only in-frame clones and drops some. Of 130,000 to 150,000 clones listed, around a tenth are singletons. Germline V gives CDR1 MNHNS, CDR2 SASEGT. The V gene lost 3 bases and the J gene lost 6 bases, with 12 bases spanning the gap. The CDR3 extends over 14 amino acids. Whole-study findings and limits: Cytomegalovirus-associated status was assigned to around 160 TCR beta chains. A later analysis reported that several of the most significant clusters appeared to be linked to common viral pathogens, among them Epstein-Barr virus.

Specimen: PBMCs. The receptor was derived from a male donor in good health and CMV-seronegative. This sequence joins TRBV6-1 and TRBJ2-1; weak D call: TRBD2 (6 bases). The CDR3 nucleotides are TGTGCCAGCAGTGATGGGAGGAGGGGCAATGAGCAGTTCTTC. Its protein product is CASSDGRRGNEQFF.